Listed here are 18 T cell receptor beta chains from one sample, sequenced in a study of T cell changes during pregnancy in multiple sclerosis. The method was immunoSEQ multiplex PCR; TCRdb's version includes in-frame clones alone and lacks a portion of them. Of under 40,000 clones listed, about 90% are singletons. The source material was CD4+ T cells from peripheral blood mononuclear cells, sampled before pregnancy. All receptors derive from a female donor with multiple sclerosis, enrolled in a pregnancy study.

V gene TRBV18 combines with J gene TRBJ2-7; 11 bases are shared with TRBD1. The J segment lost 3 bases and the V segment lost 4 bases, leaving 5 bases of the junction unmatched. CDR3 length equals 15 residues. Looked up from germline, CDR1 is KGHSH and CDR2 is LQKENI. CDR3 protein: CASSRTGGAGYEQYF. The CDR3 DNA reads TGTGCCAGCTCACGGACAGGGGGCGCAGGCTACGAGCAGTACTTC. Looking up the rest from reference TRBV18 and TRBJ2-7 gives the full variable domain: NAGVMQNPRHLVRRRGQEARLRCSPMKGHSHVYWYRQLPEEGLKFMVYLQKENIIDESGMPKERFSAEFPKEGPSILRIQQVVRGDSAAYFCASSRTGGAGYEQYFGPGTRLTVT.

V gene TRBV9 combines with J gene TRBJ1-4, with TRBD1 matching 10 bases. Germline trimming cut 3 bases from V and 7 bases from J; bases unmatched to any gene: 6. The CDR3 has 15 residues. Germline V gene sequence: CDR1 SGDLS, CDR2 YYNGEE. The CDR3 sequence: CASSEGQGSGEKLFF. In nucleotides, the CDR3 is TGTGCCAGCAGCGAGGGACAGGGGTCAGGTGAAAAACTGTTTTTT.

The J gene is TRBJ1-1, the V gene TRBV5-1; 11 nucleotides line up with TRBD1. The germline V gene encodes CDR1 SGHRS and CDR2 YFSETQ. This CDR3 has 15 amino acids. V was clipped by 2 bases and J by 5 bases; unmatched bases: 5. The CDR3 bases are TGCGCCAGCAGCTTTCTGGGACAGGGGGATACTGAAGCTTTCTTT. It encodes CASSFLGQGDTEAFF.

The CDR3 loop is CAISQTENTEAFF. CDR3 DNA sequence: TGTGCCATCAGCCAGACAGAGAACACTGAAGCTTTCTTT. The chain recombines TRBV10-3 with TRBJ1-1; D is perhaps TRBD1 (5 bases). The germline V gene has CDR1 ENHRY and CDR2 SYGVKD. The CDR3 extends over 13 amino acids. Trimming stripped 6 bases from V and 1 base from J, with 9 bases between.

The V and J genes are TRBV5-1 and TRBJ1-4; 7 nucleotides agree with TRBD1. V shed 4 bases, J shed 8 bases, and the junction held 8 bases outside the gene matches. CDR3 length equals 14 residues. CDR1 is SGHRS, CDR2 YFSETQ, per germline. DNA for the CDR3: TGCGCCAGCAGCCCCGGGACAGTACGCGAAAAACTGTTTTTT. Encoded protein: CASSPGTVREKLFF.

The gene calls are TRBV18 and TRBJ2-5; tentatively, D is TRBD1 (6 bases). This CDR3 has 16 residues. Germline V CDR1 and CDR2: KGHSH, LQKENI. V lost 2 bases and J 4 bases, leaving 17 bases between the germline ends. The DNA of the CDR3 is TGTGCCAGCTCACCATTTGACTCAGGGGCCTCAGAGACCCAGTACTTC. It encodes CASSPFDSGASETQYF.

The chain has TRBV7-3 and TRBJ2-3, with D possibly being TRBD2 (6 bases). The ends were cut back, 5 bases at V and 2 bases at J, with 17 bases in the middle. Germline V gene data show CDR1 as SGHTA and CDR2 as FQGTGA. CDR3 length: 16 amino acids. DNA for the CDR3: TGTGCCAGCAGCCCAACGGGTCGGGGGAACACAGATACGCAGTATTTT. Translation: CASSPTGRGNTDTQYF.

This sequence joins TRBV5-1 and TRBJ2-3; D is possibly TRBD2 (6 bases). The V gene lost 5 bases and the J gene lost 5 bases, with 15 bases spanning the gap. The CDR3 sequence is 14 residues long. The germline gives CDR1 SGHRS, CDR2 YFSETQ. The CDR3 spells CASSSGLRLDTQYF. CDR3 nucleotide sequence: TGCGCCAGCAGTTCCGGACTACGCTTAGATACGCAGTATTTT.

The CDR3 protein is CASSQQQGINSPLHF. CDR3 nucleotides: TGCGCCAGCAGCCAACAACAGGGAATTAATTCACCCCTCCACTTT. The genes are TRBV4-3 and TRBJ1-6; D perhaps matches TRBD1 (6 bases). Between the trimmed V and J ends, which lost 2 bases and 6 bases, there was a span of 11 bases. The CDR3 runs 15 residues. Germline loops: CDR1 LGHNA, CDR2 YSLEER.

J is TRBJ1-2 and V is TRBV7-9; D might be TRBD1 (5 bases). V shed 5 bases and J shed 4 bases, with 14 bases lying between them. Germline assignment: CDR1 SEHNR and CDR2 FQNEAQ (reference sequence). The CDR3 has 14 residues. The CDR3 here is CASSPAGGAYGYTF. The CDR3 region has the DNA TGTGCCAGCAGCCCGGCCGGGGGAGCCTATGGCTACACCTTC.

The chain couples TRBV2 to TRBJ2-5, with 8 positions matching TRBD1. The CDR3 has 15 residues. Per germline, CDR1 SNHLY and CDR2 FYNNEI. Trimming removed 4 bases from V and 5 bases from J; junction bases left unmatched: 9. The CDR3 is CASSGTGISGETQYF. The CDR3, as DNA: TGTGCCAGCAGTGGGACAGGGATTTCTGGGGAGACCCAGTACTTC.

CDR3 DNA sequence: TGTGCCTGGACCGGGGGACTAGCGGGGTCAGATACGCAGTATTTT. It specifies CAWTGGLAGSDTQYF. The chain couples TRBV30 to TRBJ2-3; 13 bases map to TRBD2. Germline CDR1 GTSNPN, CDR2 SVGIG (reference sequence). Trimming removed 4 bases from V and 4 bases from J; junction bases left unmatched: 5. This CDR3 contains 15 residues.

The rearrangement joins TRBV10-3 to TRBJ2-5; 7 bases fit TRBD1. Trimming removed 6 bases from V and 9 bases from J; junction bases left unmatched: 13. The CDR3 has 14 amino acids. Germline values: CDR1 ENHRY, CDR2 SYGVKD. CDR3 nucleotides: TGTGCCATCAGGCCGGGACAGCCGGGTTTGGCCCAGTACTTC. Translated: CAIRPGQPGLAQYF.

The J gene is TRBJ1-2, the V gene TRBV7-8; a possible D gene is TRBD1 (6 bases). Germline V gene sequence: CDR1 SGHVS, CDR2 FQNEAQ. The CDR3 sequence is 16 residues long. The V and J ends lost 5 bases and 12 bases respectively, with 28 bases between them. The CDR3 bases are TGTGCCAGCAGCCAAGACAGGTACCCGAAAGACCTATGGCACACCTTC. Its protein product is CASSQDRYPKDLWHTF.

A note on this clone: Relative to the germline gene, one junction end is altered; a read error may explain this. The J gene is TRBJ2-3, the V gene TRBV19, with 8 bases aligning to TRBD1. This CDR3 has 15 amino acids. CDR1 LNHDA and CDR2 SQIVND come from the germline V gene (reference sequence). The CDR3 DNA sequence: TGTGCCAGTAGTATGTTAGGGACAGGCACTGATACGCAGTATTTT. Protein: CASSMLGTGTDTQYF.

The CDR3 spells CASSLAQRGTEAFF. The CDR3 DNA follows: TGTGCCAGCAGCTTAGCCCAACGGGGCACTGAAGCTTTCTTT. The genes are TRBV7-9 and TRBJ1-1; D remains ambiguous. Trimming shortened V by 0 bases and J by 4 bases, and 9 bases separated the two germline ends. The CDR3 consists of 14 residues. Germline-derived CDR1 and CDR2 are SEHNR and FQNEAQ (reference sequence).

This clone has a single count. The chain couples TRBV28 to TRBJ1-3; D is unresolved. The CDR3 has 15 amino acids. The V gene lost 2 bases and the J gene lost 0 bases, with 8 bases spanning the gap. Germline V gives CDR1 MDHEN, CDR2 SYDVKM. In DNA, the CDR3 is TGTGCCAGCAGTTTAGGTGGCGGCTCTGGAAACACCATATATTTT. It is translated as CASSLGGGSGNTIYF.

This rearrangement joins TRBV6-1 to TRBJ1-5, with a weak D call TRBD1 (5 bases). The CDR3 consists of 15 residues. The germline CDR1 and CDR2 sequences are MNHNS and SASEGT. The V end lost 3 bases, the J end lost 0 bases, and 9 bases lay between the germline ends. The CDR3 coding sequence is TGTGCCAGCAGTGAGGCAGGGATTAGCAATCAGCCCCAGCATTTT. This sequence encodes CASSEAGISNQPQHF.